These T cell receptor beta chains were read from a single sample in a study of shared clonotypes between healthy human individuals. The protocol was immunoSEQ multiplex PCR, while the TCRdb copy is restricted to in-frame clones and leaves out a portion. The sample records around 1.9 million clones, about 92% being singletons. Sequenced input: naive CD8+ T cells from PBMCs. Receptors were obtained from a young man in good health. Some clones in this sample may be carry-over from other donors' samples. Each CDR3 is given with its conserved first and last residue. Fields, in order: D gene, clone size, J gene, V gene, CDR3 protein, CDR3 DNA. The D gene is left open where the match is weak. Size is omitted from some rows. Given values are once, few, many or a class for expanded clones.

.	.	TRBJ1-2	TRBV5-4	CASSLVGQPRDGYTF	TGTGCCAGCAGCTTGGTGGGACAACCAAGGGACGGCTACACCTTC
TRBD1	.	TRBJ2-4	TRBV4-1	CASSQVSSGTGSGNIQYF	TGCGCCAGCAGCCAAGTGTCCTCCGGGACAGGCTCCGGAAACATTCAGTACTTC
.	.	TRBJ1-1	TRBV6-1	CASSQEGGRTEAFF	TGTGCCAGCAGCCAAGAGGGGGGTCGAACTGAAGCTTTCTTT
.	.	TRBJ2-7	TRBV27	CASSKTASFGNEQYF	TGTGCCAGCAGTAAGACAGCGTCATTTGGCAACGAGCAGTACTTC
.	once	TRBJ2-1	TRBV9	CASSVGLGLGEQFF	TGTGCCAGCAGCGTAGGTCTGGGTCTGGGGGAGCAGTTCTTC
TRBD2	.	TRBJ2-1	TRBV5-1	CASSLSGLAVWNEQFF	TGCGCCAGCAGCTTGTCAGGACTAGCGGTGTGGAATGAGCAGTTCTTC
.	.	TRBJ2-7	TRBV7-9	CASSFFQGGYHEQYF	TGTGCCAGCAGCTTCTTTCAGGGTGGGTACCACGAGCAGTACTTC
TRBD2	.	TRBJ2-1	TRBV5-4	CASSTGASGRADKRHEQFF	TGTGCCAGCAGCACGGGGGCTAGCGGGAGAGCGGATAAGAGGCATGAGCAGTTCTTC
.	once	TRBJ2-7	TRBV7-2	CASSLVPGATYEQYF	TGTGCCAGCAGCTTAGTTCCGGGAGCCACCTACGAGCAGTACTTC
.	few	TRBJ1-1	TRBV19	CASSIGQNTEAFF	TGTGCCAGTAGTATAGGACAGAACACTGAAGCTTTCTTT
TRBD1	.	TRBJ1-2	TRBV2	CASSGFEGVGQRYGYTF	TGTGCCAGCAGTGGATTTGAGGGGGTGGGACAGCGGTATGGCTACACCTTC
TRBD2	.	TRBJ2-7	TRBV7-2	CASSLLDGGRASYEQYF	TGTGCCAGCAGCTTACTGGATGGCGGGAGGGCCTCCTACGAGCAGTACTTC
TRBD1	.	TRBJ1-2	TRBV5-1	CASRVPLQGAIGGYTF	TGCGCCAGCAGGGTTCCCCTGCAGGGGGCTATTGGTGGCTACACCTTC
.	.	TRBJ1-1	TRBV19	CASNKEDVTTEAFF	TGTGCCAGTAACAAGGAGGACGTTACGACTGAAGCTTTCTTT
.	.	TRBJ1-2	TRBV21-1	CASSKFGAGGDGYTF	TGTGCCAGCAGCAAATTCGGGGCAGGGGGCGATGGCTACACCTTC
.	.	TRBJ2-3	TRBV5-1	CASRPDVGQVYTDTQYF	TGCGCCAGCAGGCCCGATGTAGGGCAGGTTTATACAGATACGCAGTATTTT
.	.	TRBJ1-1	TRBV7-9	CASSTGATLNTEAFF	TGTGCCAGCAGCACGGGGGCAACCTTGAACACTGAAGCTTTCTTT
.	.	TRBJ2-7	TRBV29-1	CSVEESGQSSYEQYF	TGCAGCGTTGAAGAATCAGGACAGAGCTCCTACGAGCAGTACTTC
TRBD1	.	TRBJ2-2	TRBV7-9	CASSSTGKFDTGELFF	TGTGCCAGCAGCTCGACAGGGAAGTTCGACACCGGGGAGCTGTTTTTT